Listed below are T cell receptor beta chains from one sample, sequenced in a study of CD8 T cells in Susac syndrome. TCRdb re-derived calls from the immunoSEQ multiplex PCR reads in MiXCR, one entry per CDR3 protein. The table has 95,000 to 150,000 distinct CDR3 sequences, around 96% seen once. The sample consisted of CD4+ T cells from PBMCs. Receptors originate from a human donor with Susac syndrome. CDR3s include the opening cysteine and the closing phenylalanine or tryptophan. The D gene is left open where the match is weak.

d_call	cdr3_length	j_call	v_call	cdr3_aa	cdr3_nt
-	13	TRBJ2-1	TRBV29-1	CSVVKGFYNEQFF	TGCAGCGTTGTAAAGGGGTTTTACAATGAGCAGTTCTTC
-	14	TRBJ1-3	TRBV7-9	CASSPLEGGNTIYF	TGTGCCAGCAGCCCCTTGGAAGGGGGGAACACCATATATTTT
-	17	TRBJ2-2	TRBV5-1	CASSPPLGVMRTGELFF	TGCGCCAGCAGCCCACCCTTGGGTGTTATGAGGACCGGGGAGCTGTTTTTT
-	12	TRBJ2-7	TRBV29-1	CSVEESRNEQYF	TGCAGCGTTGAAGAGTCTAGAAACGAGCAGTACTTC
-	13	TRBJ2-7	TRBV30	CAWSGLVAYEQYF	TGTGCCTGGAGTGGACTAGTGGCCTACGAGCAGTACTTC
TRBD2	15	TRBJ2-7	TRBV7-2	CASSPGGGQAYEQYF	TGTGCCAGCAGCCCCGGGGGGGGGCAGGCATACGAGCAGTACTTC
-	15	TRBJ1-3	TRBV12-3/TRBV12-4	CASSLAGSSGNTIYF	TGTGCCAGCAGTTTGGCAGGGAGCTCTGGAAACACCATATATTTT
-	12	TRBJ2-5	TRBV30	CAWNTLQETQYF	TGTGCCTGGAACACTCTGCAAGAGACCCAGTACTTC
-	14	TRBJ2-3	TRBV9	CASSVGEIADTQYF	TGTGCCAGCAGCGTCGGGGAAATCGCAGATACGCAGTATTTT
-	15	TRBJ1-2	TRBV3-1	CASSQREGRSYGYTF	TGTGCCAGCAGCCAACGGGAGGGAAGGAGCTATGGCTACACCTTC
-	14	TRBJ1-2	TRBV7-2	CASSISTGQGGYTF	TGTGCCAGCAGCATCTCGACAGGTCAGGGTGGCTACACCTTC
-	11	TRBJ2-7	TRBV24-1	CATTLPRRQYF	TGTGCCACCACCTTACCCCGCCGGCAGTACTTC
-	14	TRBJ2-2	TRBV6-1	CASRKAVNTGELFF	TGTGCCAGCAGGAAAGCGGTGAACACCGGGGAGCTGTTTTTT
-	11	TRBJ2-4	TRBV29-1	CSVVGKGIQYF	TGCAGCGTAGTGGGTAAAGGCATTCAGTACTTC
-	14	TRBJ2-2	TRBV18	CASSKTVNTGELFF	TGTGCCAGCTCGAAGACAGTTAACACCGGGGAGCTGTTTTTT
-	12	TRBJ2-5	TRBV12-3/TRBV12-4	CASSFVEETQYF	TGTGCCAGCAGTTTTGTGGAAGAGACCCAGTACTTC
-	14	TRBJ1-1	TRBV7-8	CASSPWTVNTEAFF	TGTGCCAGCAGCCCTTGGACGGTGAACACTGAAGCTTTCTTT
TRBD1	14	TRBJ1-5	TRBV30	CAWSRGTDNQPQHF	TGTGCCTGGAGTCGGGGGACAGACAATCAGCCCCAGCATTTT
-	14	TRBJ2-5	TRBV5-1	CASSQAGSTETQYF	TGCGCCAGCAGCCAGGCGGGATCCACGGAGACCCAGTACTTC
-	13	TRBJ2-7	TRBV7-9	CASSSPSTKEQYF	TGTGCCAGCAGCTCCCCCTCGACTAAAGAGCAGTACTTC